This TCR beta chain emerged from a study of blood T cell repertoires in COVID-19. Study at large: Samples representing acute and convalescent COVID-19 were sourced from the United States, Italy and Spain. T cells, B-cell-depleted T cells, or PBMCs provided the cDNA or gDNA that served as material.

The CDR3 totals 14 residues. In germline, CDR1 is SEHNR, CDR2 FQNEAQ (reference sequence). V was clipped by 2 bases and J by 9 bases, with 11 bases between them. In the original workflow: Estimated nucleated cell counts came from reference gene primer amplification. Data came from immunoSEQ multiplex PCR; TCRdb stores just in-frame clones and leaves some out. The DNA was the basis for D and trimming; V, J and clone size are from that table. The sample yields fewer than 180,000 clones, approximately 83% seen once. The receptor's source is a man between 65 and 79 years old with acute or convalescent COVID-19. The rearrangement uses TRBV7-9 and TRBJ1-6; D is unclear. The specimen sequenced was peripheral blood. The CDR3 protein is CASSLLGFSSPLHF. Here the CDR3 DNA reads TGTGCCAGCAGCTTACTGGGCTTCAGTTCACCCCTCCACTTT.